This T cell receptor (beta chain) was obtained from a study of blood T cell repertoires in COVID-19. Study-level background: Samples of COVID-19 (acute and convalescent) were obtained from the United States, Italy and Spain. T cells, B-cell-depleted T cells, or PBMCs provided the cDNA or gDNA that served as material.

This clone was counted a few times. In the study's own analysis: By means of reference gene primer amplification, nucleated cell counts were estimated. Only in-frame clones appear in the TCRdb table, and some are missing; sequencing was by immunoSEQ multiplex PCR. D and trimming were read from the DNA, whereas the V and J calls and clone size are those reported in that table. The sample shows around 12,000 clones, approximately 80% of them seen only once. Sequences were obtained from peripheral blood. The TCR sequence derives from a man of 80 years or more with acute or convalescent COVID-19.

CDR3 DNA sequence: TGTGCCAGCAGCTCCGGGACAGGGGTTTATGGCTACACCTTC. As protein: CASSSGTGVYGYTF. This sequence joins TRBV7-9 and TRBJ1-2; 10 bases align to TRBD1. The V segment lost 4 bases and the J segment 5 bases; nucleotides outside the gene matches: 4. CDR1 SEHNR and CDR2 FQNEAQ come from the germline V gene (reference sequence). The CDR3 loop spans 14 amino acids. The full variable domain, completed using reference TRBV7-9 and TRBJ1-2, is DTGVSQNPRHKITKRGQNVTFRCDPISEHNRLYWYRQTLGQGPEFLTYFQNEAQLEKSRLLSDRFSAERPKGSFSTLEIQRTEQGDSAMYLCASSSGTGVYGYTFGSGTRLTVV.